These T cell receptor beta chains were read from a single sample in a study of T cell repertoires in cytomegalovirus infection. MiXCR was run by TCRdb on the reads, yielding one entry per CDR3 protein. The sample has 90,000 to 120,000 distinct CDR3 sequences; around 22% are singletons. Sequenced sample: CD8+ T cells from PBMCs. The receptor set was obtained from a human donor in good health (CMV status not recorded). Some clones in this sample may be carry-over from other donors' samples. Both conserved end residues are part of each CDR3. A D gene is named only where the DNA matches it firmly. Clone sizes are given selectively: once, few, many, or a class where the clone is expanded.

>NA|TRBJ1-4|TRBV30|few
CAWMDRDGEKLFF
TGTGCCTGGATGGACCGTGATGGGGAAAAACTGTTTTTT
>TRBD2|TRBJ2-7|TRBV14|NA
CASSQWGGSYEQYF
TGTGCCAGCAGCCAATGGGGAGGGTCTTACGAGCAGTACTTC
>TRBD1|TRBJ1-6|TRBV4-1|many
CASNTGQGENNSPLHF
TGCGCCAGCAACACTGGACAGGGGGAGAATAATTCACCCCTCCACTTT
>NA|TRBJ1-3|TRBV20-1|few
CSAESGVSGNTIYF
TGCAGTGCTGAATCAGGGGTCTCTGGAAACACCATATATTTT
>TRBD1|TRBJ2-7|TRBV20-1|NA
CSARGVGTDTYEQYF
TGCAGTGCTAGGGGGGTCGGGACAGACACCTACGAGCAGTACTTC
>TRBD1|TRBJ2-1|TRBV27|few
CASSSPGGSVHNEQFF
TGTGCCAGCAGTTCGCCAGGGGGCTCCGTCCACAATGAGCAGTTCTTC
>NA|TRBJ2-5|TRBV7-2|many
CASSLGRGQETQYF
TGTGCCAGCAGCTTAGGGAGGGGGCAAGAGACCCAGTACTTC
>NA|TRBJ1-2|TRBV28|few
CASSSTGNANYGYTF
TGTGCCAGCAGCTCGACGGGGAATGCTAACTATGGCTACACCTTC
>NA|TRBJ2-3|TRBV28|NA
CASSSLYGRPTDTQYF
TGTGCCAGCAGTTCCCTCTACGGGAGACCCACAGATACGCAGTATTTT
>NA|TRBJ2-7|TRBV13|once
CASSTPGQTYEQYF
TGTGCCAGCAGCACACCCGGACAGACCTACGAGCAGTACTTC
>TRBD2|TRBJ2-3|TRBV7-9|few
CASSLPGTSGGASDTQYF
TGTGCCAGCAGCTTGCCCGGGACTAGCGGGGGGGCCTCAGATACGCAGTATTTT
>TRBD2|TRBJ2-3|TRBV6-2/TRBV6-3|NA
CASSYSAGEADTQYF
TGTGCCAGCAGTTACTCGGCGGGGGAGGCAGATACGCAGTATTTT
>NA|TRBJ1-4|TRBV5-8|few
CASSSPGQFATNEKLFF
TGTGCCAGCAGCTCCCCGGGACAATTTGCGACTAATGAAAAACTGTTTTTT
>TRBD1|TRBJ1-5|TRBV6-2/TRBV6-3|NA
CASSYRDREDQPQHF
TGTGCCAGCAGTTATCGGGACAGGGAGGATCAGCCCCAGCATTTT
>NA|TRBJ1-2|TRBV11-3|NA
CASSLTVAGYGYTF
TGTGCCAGCAGCTTAACGGTGGCGGGCTATGGCTACACCTTC
>NA|TRBJ2-1|TRBV19|few
CASRGTSSYNEQFF
TGTGCCAGTAGGGGGACCAGCTCCTACAATGAGCAGTTCTTC
>TRBD1|TRBJ1-1|TRBV30|NA
CAWSVQGATEAFF
TGTGCCTGGAGTGTCCAGGGGGCCACTGAAGCTTTCTTT
>TRBD2|TRBJ2-2|TRBV20-1|few
CSARLAGATGELFF
TGCAGTGCTAGACTAGCGGGAGCCACCGGGGAGCTGTTTTTT
>NA|TRBJ2-1|TRBV7-6|many
CASSFAGGGEQFF
TGTGCCAGCAGCTTTGCCGGAGGCGGTGAGCAGTTCTTC
>TRBD1|TRBJ2-1|TRBV7-8|NA
CASSLARTGISYNEQFF
TGTGCCAGCAGCTTAGCCCGGACAGGGATCTCCTACAATGAGCAGTTCTTC
>NA|TRBJ2-1|TRBV10-3|NA
CAISGGASSDNEQFF
TGTGCCATCAGTGGGGGGGCTTCTAGCGACAATGAGCAGTTCTTC
>NA|TRBJ2-7|TRBV7-2|many
CASSLAPGMTYEQYF
TGTGCCAGCAGCTTAGCGCCGGGTATGACCTACGAGCAGTACTTC
>TRBD2|TRBJ2-3|TRBV4-1|NA
CASSQALAEFTDTQYF
TGCGCCAGCAGCCAAGCACTAGCGGAATTCACAGATACGCAGTATTTT
>TRBD1|TRBJ2-2|TRBV4-3|few
CASSHGQGSGELFF
TGCGCCAGCAGCCACGGACAGGGCTCCGGGGAGCTGTTTTTT
>TRBD2|TRBJ2-5|TRBV12-3/TRBV12-4|many
CASSPTSGRAWETQYF
TGTGCCAGCAGCCCGACTAGCGGGAGGGCCTGGGAGACCCAGTACTTC
>TRBD2|TRBJ2-2|TRBV5-4|NA
CASSLLADSTGELFF
TGTGCCAGCAGCTTACTAGCGGACAGCACCGGGGAGCTGTTTTTT
>NA|TRBJ1-1|TRBV7-9|many
CASSPAGDTEAFF
TGTGCCAGCAGCCCGGCGGGGGACACTGAAGCTTTCTTT
>NA|TRBJ2-2|TRBV12-3/TRBV12-4|NA
CASSLGLQPTGELFF
TGTGCCAGCAGTTTAGGTCTCCAGCCTACCGGGGAGCTGTTTTTT
>NA|TRBJ1-5|TRBV6-6|many
CASSPGLESNQPQHF
TGTGCCAGCAGTCCCGGCTTAGAGAGCAATCAGCCCCAGCATTTT
>NA|TRBJ2-1|TRBV27|NA
CASISSSSYNEQFF
TGTGCCAGCATTTCCTCAAGTTCCTACAATGAGCAGTTCTTC
>NA|TRBJ1-2|TRBV7-9|NA
CASSFVSDSAAGYTF
TGTGCCAGCAGCTTCGTCTCTGACAGCGCGGCTGGCTACACCTTC
>TRBD2|TRBJ2-1|TRBV20-1|NA
CSASLGTNYNEQFF
TGCAGTGCTTCCCTCGGGACTAATTACAATGAGCAGTTCTTC
>NA|TRBJ1-5|TRBV15|few
CATSRDWGQPQHF
TGTGCCACCAGCAGAGACTGGGGTCAGCCCCAGCATTTT
>TRBD2|TRBJ2-1|TRBV5-1|NA
CASSLRGGDEQFF
TGCGCCAGCAGCTTGCGGGGGGGAGATGAGCAGTTCTTC
>NA|TRBJ2-3|TRBV6-6|few
CASSYVADTQYF
TGTGCCAGCAGTTACGTAGCCGATACGCAGTATTTT
>NA|TRBJ1-5|TRBV6-1|once
CASSEWGSRQPQHF
TGTGCCAGCAGTGAATGGGGCTCCAGACAGCCCCAGCATTTT
>NA|TRBJ1-5|TRBV7-9|few
CASSSGDPPQHF
TGTGCCAGCAGCTCGGGGGATCCGCCCCAGCATTTT
>NA|TRBJ2-5|TRBV6-2/TRBV6-3|NA
CASSYAGGPQETQYF
TGTGCCAGCAGTTACGCCGGGGGTCCGCAAGAGACCCAGTACTTC
>TRBD2|TRBJ2-5|TRBV7-2|medium-sized
CASSLLPLAGKQETQYF
TGTGCCAGCAGCTTACTCCCCCTAGCGGGTAAACAAGAGACCCAGTACTTC
>NA|TRBJ2-3|TRBV12-5|NA
CASGLGSTDTQYF
TGTGCTAGTGGTTTGGGCAGCACAGATACGCAGTATTTT
>TRBD2|TRBJ2-1|TRBV20-1|NA
CSAREVSGRRYNEQFF
TGCAGTGCTAGAGAGGTTAGCGGGAGGAGGTACAATGAGCAGTTCTTC
>NA|TRBJ1-4|TRBV11-2|few
CASSEPTNEKLFF
TGTGCCAGCAGCGAACCAACTAATGAAAAACTGTTTTTT
>NA|TRBJ1-1|TRBV7-2|NA
CASSSRVPTEAFF
TGTGCCAGCAGCTCCAGGGTTCCCACTGAAGCTTTCTTT
>NA|TRBJ1-1|TRBV6-2/TRBV6-3|many
CASSSGTYTEAFF
TGTGCCAGCAGCTCTGGGACGTACACTGAAGCTTTCTTT
>TRBD2|TRBJ2-5|TRBV7-2|many
CASSRLAGGGETQYF
TGTGCCAGCAGTCGACTAGCGGGGGGTGGGGAGACCCAGTACTTC
>NA|TRBJ2-1|TRBV29-1|many
CSVEKEAGTVQFF
TGCAGCGTTGAAAAGGAGGCAGGGACTGTGCAGTTCTTC
>TRBD2|TRBJ2-5|TRBV11-2|few
CASTQAGRETQYF
TGTGCCAGCACCCAAGCGGGAAGAGAGACCCAGTACTTC
>NA|TRBJ2-1|TRBV12-3/TRBV12-4|many
CASSLAYNEQFF
TGTGCCAGCAGCCTGGCCTACAATGAGCAGTTCTTC
>NA|TRBJ2-1|TRBV29-1|NA
CSVEDLPDRTYNEQFF
TGCAGCGTTGAAGATCTTCCGGACAGAACCTACAATGAGCAGTTCTTC
>NA|TRBJ2-7|TRBV27|NA
CASTGGGARAYEQYF
TGTGCCAGCACTGGGGGGGGGGCCCGAGCCTACGAGCAGTACTTC
>NA|TRBJ2-2|TRBV6-2/TRBV6-3|NA
CASIQARGKTGELFF
TGTGCCAGCATACAAGCCAGGGGTAAAACCGGGGAGCTGTTTTTT
>TRBD2|TRBJ2-1|TRBV7-6|many
CASSGGGDSYNEQFF
TGTGCCAGCAGTGGCGGGGGGGACTCCTACAATGAGCAGTTCTTC
>NA|TRBJ2-3|TRBV4-3|few
CASSQDASGRYTQYF
TGCGCCAGCAGCCAAGATGCAAGCGGGCGCTATACGCAGTATTTT
>TRBD2|TRBJ2-3|TRBV11-2|many
CASSFVAGGSTDTQYF
TGTGCCAGCAGCTTTGTGGCGGGGGGTAGCACAGATACGCAGTATTTT